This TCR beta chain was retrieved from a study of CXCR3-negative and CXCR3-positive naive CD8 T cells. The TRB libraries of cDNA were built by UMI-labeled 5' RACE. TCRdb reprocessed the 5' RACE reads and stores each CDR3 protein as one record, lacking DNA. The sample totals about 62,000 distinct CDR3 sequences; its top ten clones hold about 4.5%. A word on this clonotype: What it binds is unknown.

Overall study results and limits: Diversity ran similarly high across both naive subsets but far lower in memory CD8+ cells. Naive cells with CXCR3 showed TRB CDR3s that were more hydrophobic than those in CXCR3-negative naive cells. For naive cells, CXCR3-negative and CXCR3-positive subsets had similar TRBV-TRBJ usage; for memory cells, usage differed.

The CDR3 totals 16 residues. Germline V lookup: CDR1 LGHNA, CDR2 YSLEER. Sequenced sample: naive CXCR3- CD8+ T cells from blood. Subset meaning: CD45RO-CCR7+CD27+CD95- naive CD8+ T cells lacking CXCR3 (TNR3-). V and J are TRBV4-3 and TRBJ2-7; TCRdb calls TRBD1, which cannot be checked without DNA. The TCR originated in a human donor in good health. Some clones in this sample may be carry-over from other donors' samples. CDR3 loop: CASSQDRTGSSYEQYF.